The 17 T cell receptor beta chains in this list originate from one sample, sequenced in a study of blood T cell repertoires in COVID-19. Profiled with immunoSEQ multiplex PCR; TCRdb holds only in-frame clones, not every one. The sample holds hundreds of thousands of clones; 70% to 90% are singletons and the top ten take approximately 2%. Sequencing input: PBMCs or T cells enriched from blood (not recorded which). The receptors were sampled from a woman between 18 and 30 years old with acute COVID-19.

The rearrangement uses TRBV5-6 and TRBJ2-7; perhaps TRBD2 as D (7 bases). From germline, CDR1 is SGHDT and CDR2 YYEEEE. V gave up 3 bases and J gave up 7 bases, with 17 bases separating them. The CDR3 contains 14 residues. The CDR3 DNA reads TGTGCCAGCAGCTACCGAATCAGGGGAGGGGAGCAGTACTTC. Amino acids: CASSYRIRGGEQYF. The full variable domain, rest sourced from reference TRBV5-6 and TRBJ2-7, is DAGVTQSPTHLIKTRGQQVTLRCSPKSGHDTVSWYQQALGQGPQFIFQYYEEEERQRGNFPDRFSGHQFPNYSSELNVNALLLGDSALYLCASSYRIRGGEQYFGPGTRLTVT.

The chain uses TRBV6-5 and TRBJ2-3, with 10 bases fitting TRBD1. The length of the CDR3 is 15 residues. Per the germline V gene, CDR1 is MNHEY and CDR2 is SVGAGI. The V and J ends lost 7 bases and 2 bases, in that order; junction bases with no gene match: 6. In nucleotides, the CDR3 is TGTGCCAGCACCGTGGGGACAGGGGTCACAGATACGCAGTATTTT. This codes for CASTVGTGVTDTQYF.

The V gene is TRBV11-2, the J gene TRBJ1-3, with 7 bases aligning to TRBD1. The germline gives CDR1 SGHAT, CDR2 FQNNGV. The CDR3 is 15 amino acids. V gave up 7 bases and J gave up 0 bases; unmatched junction bases: 6. The CDR3: CASTPPGGSGNTIYF. CDR3 nucleotide sequence: TGTGCCAGCACTCCTCCAGGGGGCTCTGGAAACACCATATATTTT.

This clone was seen more than once but under ten times. This chain uses TRBV28 with TRBJ1-6; D is perhaps TRBD1 (5 bases). Germline V gene lookup returns CDR1 MDHEN and CDR2 SYDVKM. The V and J ends lost 7 bases and 9 bases respectively, with 22 bases between them. The CDR3 contains 16 residues. The CDR3 coding sequence is TGTGCCAGCATGTCGGAAGGGTGGCAGGGCATTTCACCCCTCCACTTT. It encodes CASMSEGWQGISPLHF.

This sequence joins TRBV27 and TRBJ1-5; a possible D gene is TRBD1 (5 bases). This CDR3 has 14 amino acids. Germline V gene data show CDR1 as MNHEY and CDR2 as SMNVEV (reference sequence). Trimming took off 3 bases at V and 2 bases at J, with 8 bases between the two ends. The CDR3 reads CASSFRDGNQPQHF. As DNA, the CDR3 is TGTGCCAGCAGTTTCAGGGATGGCAATCAGCCCCAGCATTTT.

The V call is TRBV7-8, the J call TRBJ2-7; a weak D match, TRBD2 (6 bases). V was shortened by 2 bases and J by 4 bases, with 15 bases between the two germline ends. CDR1 and CDR2 (germline): SGHVS, FQNEAQ. The CDR3 is made up of 15 amino acids. The CDR3 DNA is TGTGCCAGCAGCTTAACTAGCAAAGGGTTATACGAGCAGTACTTC. Translating gives CASSLTSKGLYEQYF.

The chain carries TRBV7-9 and TRBJ2-5, with 8 bases lining up with TRBD1. The CDR3 sequence is 16 residues long. Germline trimming cut 2 bases from V and 2 bases from J; bases unmatched to any gene: 7. Germline assignment: CDR1 SEHNR and CDR2 FQNEAQ (reference sequence). The CDR3 protein is CASSLTRDRLQETQYF. The CDR3 bases are TGTGCCAGCAGCTTAACCAGGGACAGGCTACAAGAGACCCAGTACTTC.

The chain is built from TRBV5-1 and TRBJ1-1; D is unresolved. V lost 0 bases to trimming and J lost 0 bases, with 12 bases between them. CDR3 size: 16 residues. Germline V gives CDR1 SGHRS, CDR2 YFSETQ. CDR3 residues: CASSLGVGLLNTEAFF. The CDR3 DNA is TGCGCCAGCAGCTTGGGTGTGGGCCTTCTGAACACTGAAGCTTTCTTT.

The genes are TRBV7-2 and TRBJ2-7; 7 bases line up with TRBD1. V lost 3 bases, J lost 5 bases, and 13 bases stayed unmatched. CDR1 is SGHTA and CDR2 is FQGNSA in the germline V gene. The CDR3 spans 16 residues. The CDR3: CASSFTSSTGRNEQYF. CDR3 nucleotides: TGTGCCAGCAGCTTCACATCCTCGACAGGGCGGAACGAGCAGTACTTC. The complete variable domain, with remaining parts taken from reference TRBV7-2 and TRBJ2-7, reads GAGVSQSPSNKVTEKGKDVELRCDPISGHTALYWYRQSLGQGLEFLIYFQGNSAPDKSGLPSDRFSAERTGGSVSTLTIQRTQQEDSAVYLCASSFTSSTGRNEQYFGPGTRLTVT.

The CDR3: CASSPDGLETQYF. CDR3 DNA: TGTGCCAGCAGCCCCGACGGGTTGGAGACCCAGTACTTC. J is TRBJ2-5 and V is TRBV11-1; D is undetermined. This CDR3 region has 13 residues. V was shortened by 5 bases and J by 5 bases, with 12 bases between the two germline ends. Germline V gene sequence: CDR1 SGHAT, CDR2 FQDESV (reference sequence).

The chain uses TRBV18 and TRBJ1-1, with TRBD1 matching 7 bases. The CDR3 sequence is 14 residues long. Germline-derived CDR1 and CDR2 are KGHSH and LQKENI. With 4 bases clipped from V and 1 base from J, the junction kept 3 bases outside the gene matches. CDR3 sequence reads: CASSRQGGNTEAFF. The CDR3, as DNA: TGTGCCAGCTCACGTCAGGGGGGGAACACTGAAGCTTTCTTT.

This clone has a single count. This chain links TRBV18 with TRBJ1-1, with D perhaps TRBD1 (6 bases). From germline, CDR1 is KGHSH and CDR2 LQKENI. V was trimmed by 0 bases and J by 2 bases, leaving 13 bases between them. The CDR3 covers 16 residues. The CDR3, as DNA: TGTGCCAGCTCACCACCATCCAGGGGCGTAAACACTGAAGCTTTCTTT. Translation: CASSPPSRGVNTEAFF.

The chain combines TRBV12-5 with TRBJ2-4, with D perhaps matching TRBD2 (7 bases). Trimming removed 7 bases from V and 3 bases from J, with 22 bases in between. Germline V lookup: CDR1 LGHNT, CDR2 FRNRAP. The CDR3 totals 17 residues. CDR3 sequence (DNA): TGTGCTAGTGCAATAGGGGGAGGGCCTTATGGCAAAAACATTCAGTACTTC. It translates to CASAIGGGPYGKNIQYF. Based on the CDR3 plus reference TRBV12-5 and TRBJ2-4, the full variable domain is DARVTQTPRHKVTEMGQEVTMRCQPILGHNTVFWYRQTMMQGLELLAYFRNRAPLDDSGMPKDRFSAEMPDATLATLKIQPSEPRDSAVYFCASAIGGGPYGKNIQYFGAGTRLSVL.

This chain joins TRBV7-9 and TRBJ2-7; the match to TRBD1 covers 7 bases. The junction had 4 bases not matched to a gene; V was cut back by 6 bases and J by 2 bases. From germline, CDR1 is SEHNR and CDR2 FQNEAQ (reference sequence). The CDR3 has 13 amino acids. CDR3 coding DNA: TGTGCCAGCAGACCAGGGACAGCCTACGAGCAGTACTTC. Residues: CASRPGTAYEQYF.

The V call is TRBV27, the J call TRBJ1-5; 10 bases align to TRBD1. J gave up 6 bases and V 0 bases, and 8 bases lay outside the gene matches. The germline CDR1 and CDR2 sequences are MNHEY and SMNVEV (reference sequence). The length of the CDR3 is 17 residues. CDR3 DNA: TGTGCCAGCAGTTTATCTTTAAGGGACAGGGGACGTCAGCCCCAGCATTTT. Translated, it gives CASSLSLRDRGRQPQHF.

V and J are TRBV19 and TRBJ1-2, with D hard to call. The V gene's germline CDR1 is LNHDA and CDR2 SQIVND (reference sequence). The CDR3 contains 15 residues. Trimming stripped 1 base from V and 3 bases from J, with 12 bases between. CDR3 protein: CASSIVQEEDYGYTF. The CDR3 bases are TGTGCCAGTAGTATAGTTCAGGAAGAAGACTATGGCTACACCTTC.

Comments on this clone: The sample holds other DNA sequences that translate to the same CDR3. The CDR3, as DNA: TGTGCCAGCAGCTCTAGCGTTCAAGAGACCCAGTACTTC. It is translated as CASSSSVQETQYF. The V and J genes are TRBV7-9 and TRBJ2-5; a possible D gene is TRBD2 (6 bases). The CDR3 covers 13 residues. Germline V gives CDR1 SEHNR, CDR2 FQNEAQ (reference sequence). The V end lost 4 bases, the J end lost 2 bases, and 8 bases lay between the germline ends. The variable domain in full, completed from reference TRBV7-9 and TRBJ2-5, reads DTGVSQNPRHKITKRGQNVTFRCDPISEHNRLYWYRQTLGQGPEFLTYFQNEAQLEKSRLLSDRFSAERPKGSFSTLEIQRTEQGDSAMYLCASSSSVQETQYFGPGTRLLVL.